This T cell receptor beta chain is from a study of shared clonotypes between healthy human individuals. Study conclusions and caveats: Though the depth was large, rarefaction showed that sorted-subset sequencing was incomplete. Across a handful of donors, naive CD4 shared around 5.4%, naive CD8 around 4%, memory CD4 approximately 2.5%, memory CD8 0.35% to 0.5%.

A single count supports this clone. Its antigen remains unknown. Once extracted for a subset, genomic DNA was divided evenly among several immunoSEQ plates. TCRdb's copy holds only in-frame clones and misses some; the assay was immunoSEQ multiplex PCR. The sample holds under 2,500,000 clones; 95% are singletons and the top ten take about 0.13%. Only Caucasian adults living in Nashville, Tennessee served as donors. Germline V lookup: CDR1 SGHNT, CDR2 YYREEE (reference sequence). The CDR3 covers 18 residues. Trimming removed 0 bases at V and 1 base at J, with 16 bases between. The receptor was derived from a man aged 18 to 30 in good health. The genes are TRBV5-4 and TRBJ2-2, with D tentatively TRBD2 (6 bases). Sequences were obtained from naive CD4+ T cells sorted from blood. Subset given: CD45RA+ positively selected. The CDR3 here is CASSLGAERVLNTGELFF. DNA of the CDR3: TGTGCCAGCAGCTTGGGGGCAGAGCGGGTCCTGAACACCGGGGAGCTGTTTTTT.